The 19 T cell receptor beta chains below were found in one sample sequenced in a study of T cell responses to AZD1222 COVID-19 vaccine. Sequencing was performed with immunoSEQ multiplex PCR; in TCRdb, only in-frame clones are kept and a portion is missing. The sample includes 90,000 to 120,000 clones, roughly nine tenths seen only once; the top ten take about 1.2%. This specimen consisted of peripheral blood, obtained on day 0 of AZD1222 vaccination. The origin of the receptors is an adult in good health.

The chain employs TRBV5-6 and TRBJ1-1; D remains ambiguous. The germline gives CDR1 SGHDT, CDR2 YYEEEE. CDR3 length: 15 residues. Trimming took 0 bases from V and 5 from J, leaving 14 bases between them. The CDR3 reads CASSLESIKETEAFF. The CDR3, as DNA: TGTGCCAGCAGCTTGGAATCGATAAAGGAGACTGAAGCTTTCTTT.

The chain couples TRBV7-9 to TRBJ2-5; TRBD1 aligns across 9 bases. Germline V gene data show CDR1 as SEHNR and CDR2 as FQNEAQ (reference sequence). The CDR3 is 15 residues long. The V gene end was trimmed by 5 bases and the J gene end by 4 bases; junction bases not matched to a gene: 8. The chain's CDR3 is CASSARDRVPETQYF. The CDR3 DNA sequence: TGTGCCAGCAGCGCCCGGGACAGGGTCCCAGAGACCCAGTACTTC. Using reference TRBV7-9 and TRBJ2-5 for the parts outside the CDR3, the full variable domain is DTGVSQNPRHKITKRGQNVTFRCDPISEHNRLYWYRQTLGQGPEFLTYFQNEAQLEKSRLLSDRFSAERPKGSFSTLEIQRTEQGDSAMYLCASSARDRVPETQYFGPGTRLLVL.

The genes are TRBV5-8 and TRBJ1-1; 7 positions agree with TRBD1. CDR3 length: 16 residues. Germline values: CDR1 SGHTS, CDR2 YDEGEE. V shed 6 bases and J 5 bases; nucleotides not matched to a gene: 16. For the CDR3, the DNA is TGTGCCAGCACCGGCAACAGGGGTGTTTTTATAACTGAAGCTTTCTTT. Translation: CASTGNRGVFITEAFF.

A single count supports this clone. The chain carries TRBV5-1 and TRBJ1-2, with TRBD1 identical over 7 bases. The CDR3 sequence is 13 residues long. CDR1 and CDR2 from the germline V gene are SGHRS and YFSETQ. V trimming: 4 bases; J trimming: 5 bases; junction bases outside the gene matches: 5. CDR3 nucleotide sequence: TGCGCCAGCAGCCCCGGGACAGCTTATGGCTACACCTTC. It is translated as CASSPGTAYGYTF.

The CDR3 loop reads CASSQALGEQFF. The CDR3, as DNA: TGCGCCAGCAGCCAAGCTCTGGGTGAGCAGTTCTTC. The gene calls are TRBV4-3 and TRBJ2-1; D is unclear. V dropped 1 base and J dropped 9 bases, with 7 bases sitting between them. The germline V gene encodes CDR1 LGHNA and CDR2 YSLEER. This CDR3 region has 12 residues.

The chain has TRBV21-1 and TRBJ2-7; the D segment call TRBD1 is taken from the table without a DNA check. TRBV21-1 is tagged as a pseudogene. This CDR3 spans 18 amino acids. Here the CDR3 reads CASSKELGVTGPSYEQYF. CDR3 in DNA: TGTGCCAGCAGCAAAGAACTGGGGGTGACAGGGCCGTCCTACGAGCAGTACTTC.

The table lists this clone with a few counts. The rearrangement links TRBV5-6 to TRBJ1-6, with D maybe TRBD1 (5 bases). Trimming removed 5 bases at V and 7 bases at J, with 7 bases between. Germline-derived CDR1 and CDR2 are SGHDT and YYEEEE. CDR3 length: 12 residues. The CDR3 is CASSKGNSPLHF. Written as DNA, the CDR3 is TGTGCCAGCAGTAAGGGGAATTCACCCCTCCACTTT.

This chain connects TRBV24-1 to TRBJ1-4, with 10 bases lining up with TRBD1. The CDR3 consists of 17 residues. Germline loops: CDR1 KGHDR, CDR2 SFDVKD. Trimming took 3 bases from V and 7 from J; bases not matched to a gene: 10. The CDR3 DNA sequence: TGTGCCACCAGTGATCCTGGAGGGGACAGGGGTTCTGAAAAACTGTTTTTT. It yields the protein CATSDPGGDRGSEKLFF.

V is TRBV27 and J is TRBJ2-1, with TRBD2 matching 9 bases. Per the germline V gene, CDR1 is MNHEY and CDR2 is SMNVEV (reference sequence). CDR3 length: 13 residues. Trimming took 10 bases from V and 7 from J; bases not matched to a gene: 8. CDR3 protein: CATLRLAGNEQFF. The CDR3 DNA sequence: TGTGCCACCCTGAGGCTAGCGGGAAATGAGCAGTTCTTC.

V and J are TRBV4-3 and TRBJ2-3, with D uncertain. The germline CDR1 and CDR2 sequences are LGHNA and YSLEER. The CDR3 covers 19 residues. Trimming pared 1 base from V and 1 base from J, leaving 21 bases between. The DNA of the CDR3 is TGCGCCAGCAGCCAAGGGGCAGGACGGATTGGTGGCGGCACAGATACGCAGTATTTT. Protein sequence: CASSQGAGRIGGGTDTQYF.

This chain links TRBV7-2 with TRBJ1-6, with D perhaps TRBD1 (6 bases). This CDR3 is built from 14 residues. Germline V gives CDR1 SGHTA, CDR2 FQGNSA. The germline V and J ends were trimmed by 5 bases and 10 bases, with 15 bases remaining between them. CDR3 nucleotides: TGTGCCAGCAGCCCGGGGACACAGAAGTCACCCCTCCACTTT. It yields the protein CASSPGTQKSPLHF.

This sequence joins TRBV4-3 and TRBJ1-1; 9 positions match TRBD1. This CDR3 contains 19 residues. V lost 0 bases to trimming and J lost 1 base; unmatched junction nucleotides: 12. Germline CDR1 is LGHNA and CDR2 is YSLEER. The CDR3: CASSQDWAGQGIGNTEAFF. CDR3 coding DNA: TGCGCCAGCAGCCAAGATTGGGCCGGACAGGGGATTGGGAACACTGAAGCTTTCTTT.

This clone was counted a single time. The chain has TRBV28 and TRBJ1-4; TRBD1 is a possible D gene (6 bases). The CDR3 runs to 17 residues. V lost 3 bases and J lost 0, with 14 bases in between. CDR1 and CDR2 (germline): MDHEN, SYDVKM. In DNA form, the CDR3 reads TGTGCCAGCAGTTTTGGGGGGGCTGGTGCAACTAATGAAAAACTGTTTTTT. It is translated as CASSFGGAGATNEKLFF.

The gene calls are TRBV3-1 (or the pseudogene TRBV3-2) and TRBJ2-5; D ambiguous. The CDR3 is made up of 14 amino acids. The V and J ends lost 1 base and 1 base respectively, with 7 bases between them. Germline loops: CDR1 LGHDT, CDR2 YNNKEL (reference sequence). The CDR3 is CASSQASSQETQYF. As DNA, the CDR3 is TGTGCCAGCAGCCAAGCGTCGAGCCAAGAGACCCAGTACTTC.

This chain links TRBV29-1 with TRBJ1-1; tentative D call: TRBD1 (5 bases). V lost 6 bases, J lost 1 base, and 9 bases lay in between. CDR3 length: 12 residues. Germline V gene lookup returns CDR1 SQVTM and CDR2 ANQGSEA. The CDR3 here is CSVARGNTEAFF. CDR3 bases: TGCAGCGTCGCTAGGGGGAACACTGAAGCTTTCTTT.

The CDR3 nucleotides read TGTGCCAGCAGCCCCAGGGTTGGTCACGATACGCAGTATTTT. The encoded protein is CASSPRVGHDTQYF. The rearrangement uses TRBV5-6 and TRBJ2-3; possible D gene TRBD1, 5 bases. Germline CDR1 SGHDT, CDR2 YYEEEE. The V end was cut by 4 bases, the J end by 6 bases, with 15 bases between. CDR3 size: 14 residues.

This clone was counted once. DNA of the CDR3: TGCGCCAGTGCGGAGGGATCTGGAAACACCATATATTTT. It yields the protein CASAEGSGNTIYF. V and J are TRBV5-1 and TRBJ1-3; D remains ambiguous. The CDR3 sequence is 13 residues long. V was pared by 8 bases and J by 1 base, with 10 bases between. Germline-derived CDR1 and CDR2 are SGHRS and YFSETQ.

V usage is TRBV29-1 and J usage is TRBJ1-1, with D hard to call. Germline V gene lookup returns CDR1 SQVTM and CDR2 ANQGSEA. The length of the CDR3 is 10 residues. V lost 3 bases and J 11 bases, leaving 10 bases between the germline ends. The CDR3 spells CSVDSQRAFF. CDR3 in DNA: TGCAGCGTTGACTCACAGCGGGCTTTCTTT. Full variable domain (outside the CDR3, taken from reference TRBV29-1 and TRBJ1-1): SAVISQKPSRDICQRGTSLTIQCQVDSQVTMMFWYRQQPGQSLTLIATANQGSEATYESGFVIDKFPISRPNLTFSTLTVSNMSPEDSSIYLCSVDSQRAFFGQGTRLTVV.

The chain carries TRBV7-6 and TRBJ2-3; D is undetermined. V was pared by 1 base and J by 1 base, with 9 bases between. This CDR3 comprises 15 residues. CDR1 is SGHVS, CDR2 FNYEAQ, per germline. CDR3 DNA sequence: TGTGCCAGCAGCTTAGTTTATCGGGGCACAGATACGCAGTATTTT. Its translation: CASSLVYRGTDTQYF.